Detailed here is one T cell receptor beta chain. Other DNA sequences in the same sample also yield this CDR3. Profiled with immunoSEQ multiplex PCR; TCRdb holds only in-frame clones, not every one. There are more than 350,000 clones in the sample; around 89% occur only once, and less than 3.5% lies in the top ten. The record originates from a study of blood T cell repertoires in COVID-19. Looking at the study overall: There were acute and convalescent COVID-19 samples, and they came from the United States, Italy and Spain. Sources were T cells, B-cell-depleted T cells, or PBMCs; the material itself was cDNA or gDNA.

The CDR3 extends over 14 amino acids. Germline V gene sequence: CDR1 ENHRY, CDR2 SYGVKD. The trim removed 2 bases at V and 8 bases at J, leaving 5 bases unmatched. The V call is TRBV10-3, the J call TRBJ2-1, with 8 bases that match TRBD2. The material sequenced was peripheral blood. The TCR comes from a woman younger than 45 with COVID-19, enrolled during active disease. The CDR3 bases are TGTGCCATCAGTGAGCGGGAGGGCGGAGATGAGCAGTTCTTC. Its protein product is CAISEREGGDEQFF.